Listed below are T cell receptor beta chains from one sample, sequenced in a study of T cell responses to AZD1222 COVID-19 vaccine. TCRdb keeps only in-frame clones here, not all; method: immunoSEQ multiplex PCR. This table has under 100,000 clones, 90% to 95% appearing once. The specimen comprised peripheral blood, sampled on day 0 of AZD1222 vaccination. These receptors were taken from an adult in good health. The CDR3 runs from the conserved cysteine through the conserved F or W. The order of the fields is V gene, D gene, J gene, clone size, CDR3 length, CDR3 DNA, CDR3 protein. A D gene is named only where the DNA matches it firmly. The size field is filled for only some rows; it gives once, few, many or a size class.

v_gene: TRBV28
d_gene: TRBD1
j_gene: TRBJ1-4
abundance: .
len: 14
CDR3nt: TGTGCCAGCAGTTCGACAGGGGCGGATGAAAAACTGTTTTTT
CDR3aa: CASSSTGADEKLFF

v_gene: TRBV7-9
d_gene: .
j_gene: TRBJ2-2
abundance: .
len: 17
CDR3nt: TGTGCCAGCAGCTTACCCTCAGGGGGGGCCGACACCGGGGAGCTGTTTTTT
CDR3aa: CASSLPSGGADTGELFF

v_gene: TRBV7-9
d_gene: TRBD1
j_gene: TRBJ2-7
abundance: .
len: 14
CDR3nt: TGTGCCAGCAGCTTGCAGGGGGCGGTCGCCGAGCAGTACTTC
CDR3aa: CASSLQGAVAEQYF

v_gene: TRBV9
d_gene: .
j_gene: TRBJ2-5
abundance: .
len: 14
CDR3nt: TGTGCCAGCAGCGTAGCCGTAGAGGTGGGGACCCAGTACTTC
CDR3aa: CASSVAVEVGTQYF

v_gene: TRBV9
d_gene: TRBD1
j_gene: TRBJ1-1
abundance: .
len: 15
CDR3nt: TGTGCCAGCAGCGCCTGGGACAGACCGAACACTGAAGCTTTCTTT
CDR3aa: CASSAWDRPNTEAFF

v_gene: TRBV27
d_gene: .
j_gene: TRBJ1-5
abundance: .
len: 13
CDR3nt: TGTGCCAGCAGTTCCCTCAGGTTTAAGCCCCAGCATTTT
CDR3aa: CASSSLRFKPQHF

v_gene: TRBV3-1/TRBV3-2
d_gene: .
j_gene: TRBJ1-3
abundance: .
len: 14
CDR3nt: TGTGCCAGCAGCCAAGCAACCTCTGGAAACACCATATATTTT
CDR3aa: CASSQATSGNTIYF

v_gene: TRBV10-2
d_gene: TRBD1
j_gene: TRBJ1-1
abundance: .
len: 13
CDR3nt: TGCGCCAGCAGCCGGGACAGGGTCACTGAAGCTTTCTTT
CDR3aa: CASSRDRVTEAFF

v_gene: TRBV2
d_gene: .
j_gene: TRBJ2-5
abundance: .
len: 14
CDR3nt: TGTGCCAGCAGTGATTCGGGGGCGCCGGAGACCCAGTACTTC
CDR3aa: CASSDSGAPETQYF

v_gene: TRBV9
d_gene: .
j_gene: TRBJ2-5
abundance: .
len: 15
CDR3nt: TGTGCCAGCAGCGCTTGGGCCAGCGGAAAAGAGACCCAGTACTTC
CDR3aa: CASSAWASGKETQYF

v_gene: TRBV9
d_gene: .
j_gene: TRBJ1-1
abundance: once
len: 15
CDR3nt: TGTGCCAGCAGCAGGGCAGCCTCCTTGAACACTGAAGCTTTCTTT
CDR3aa: CASSRAASLNTEAFF

v_gene: TRBV28
d_gene: TRBD1
j_gene: TRBJ1-2
abundance: .
len: 15
CDR3nt: TGTGCCAGCAGTGGCGCGGGACAGGGGAACTATGGCTACACCTTC
CDR3aa: CASSGAGQGNYGYTF

v_gene: TRBV4-1
d_gene: TRBD1
j_gene: TRBJ2-2
abundance: .
len: 17
CDR3nt: TGCGCCAGCAGCCAAAGTGAACAGGGGGCGGGCACCGGGGAGCTGTTTTTT
CDR3aa: CASSQSEQGAGTGELFF

v_gene: TRBV5-1
d_gene: .
j_gene: TRBJ2-2
abundance: few
len: 13
CDR3nt: TGCGCCAGCAGCCAGAACCCCACCGGGGAGCTGTTTTTT
CDR3aa: CASSQNPTGELFF

v_gene: TRBV15
d_gene: .
j_gene: TRBJ1-3
abundance: .
len: 16
CDR3nt: TGTGCCACCAGCAGAGGGACACTTGTCTCTGGAAACACCATATATTTT
CDR3aa: CATSRGTLVSGNTIYF

v_gene: TRBV5-1
d_gene: .
j_gene: TRBJ2-5
abundance: .
len: 13
CDR3nt: TGCGCCAGCAGTAGTAGCGTTGGGGAGACCCAGTACTTC
CDR3aa: CASSSSVGETQYF

v_gene: TRBV11-3
d_gene: TRBD2
j_gene: TRBJ2-1
abundance: .
len: 18
CDR3nt: TGTGCCAGCAGCTTTGGACTAGCGGGGGGGCCGGCGGTTGATGAGCAGTTCTTC
CDR3aa: CASSFGLAGGPAVDEQFF

v_gene: TRBV5-1
d_gene: TRBD2
j_gene: TRBJ2-5
abundance: .
len: 17
CDR3nt: TGCGCCAGCAGCTTGGGAGCTGGCGGGGGGTACCAAGAGACCCAGTACTTC
CDR3aa: CASSLGAGGGYQETQYF

v_gene: TRBV27
d_gene: .
j_gene: TRBJ1-1
abundance: .
len: 13
CDR3nt: TGTGCCAGCAGCCCACAGGGTGGCGCTGAAGCTTTCTTT
CDR3aa: CASSPQGGAEAFF

v_gene: TRBV2
d_gene: .
j_gene: TRBJ2-1
abundance: once
len: 13
CDR3nt: TGTGCCAGCAGTGTACCGCCTTCCGATGAGCAGTTCTTC
CDR3aa: CASSVPPSDEQFF

v_gene: TRBV28
d_gene: .
j_gene: TRBJ1-4
abundance: once
len: 16
CDR3nt: TGTGCCAGCAGTTTGGGGTGGGACCGCCGGTGGGAAAAACTGTTTTTT
CDR3aa: CASSLGWDRRWEKLFF

v_gene: TRBV3-1/TRBV3-2
d_gene: .
j_gene: TRBJ1-6
abundance: .
len: 18
CDR3nt: TGTGCCAGCAGCCACACTCGGACTCAGGGATACCGCAATTCACCCCTCCACTTT
CDR3aa: CASSHTRTQGYRNSPLHF

v_gene: TRBV6-5
d_gene: .
j_gene: TRBJ1-1
abundance: .
len: 13
CDR3nt: TGTGCCAGCAGCGATCGACCGGACACTGAAGCTTTCTTT
CDR3aa: CASSDRPDTEAFF

v_gene: TRBV6-1
d_gene: .
j_gene: TRBJ2-7
abundance: .
len: 16
CDR3nt: TGTGCCAGCAGTGAAGGTTGGGGGGCTCTCTCCTACGAGCAGTACTTC
CDR3aa: CASSEGWGALSYEQYF

v_gene: TRBV5-4
d_gene: .
j_gene: TRBJ1-6
abundance: .
len: 17
CDR3nt: TGTGCCAGCAGACAAACAAGGGGTAGCTCCTATAATTCACCCCTCCACTTT
CDR3aa: CASRQTRGSSYNSPLHF

v_gene: TRBV7-2
d_gene: .
j_gene: TRBJ1-2
abundance: once
len: 14
CDR3nt: TGTGCCAGCAGCCCCCCGGACAATAACTATGGCTACACCTTC
CDR3aa: CASSPPDNNYGYTF

v_gene: TRBV2
d_gene: .
j_gene: TRBJ1-4
abundance: once
len: 15
CDR3nt: TGTGCCAGCAGTGAAGAATCCGGGATTAATGAAAAACTGTTTTTT
CDR3aa: CASSEESGINEKLFF

v_gene: TRBV5-1
d_gene: .
j_gene: TRBJ1-1
abundance: .
len: 15
CDR3nt: TGCGCCAGCAGCTTGGTGGGGGGAGATACCACTGAAGCTTTCTTT
CDR3aa: CASSLVGGDTTEAFF

v_gene: TRBV11-2
d_gene: TRBD2
j_gene: TRBJ2-3
abundance: .
len: 19
CDR3nt: TGTGCCAGCAGCTTAGACCCCGTGCGACTAGCGGGGAGCACAGATACGCAGTATTTT
CDR3aa: CASSLDPVRLAGSTDTQYF

v_gene: TRBV9
d_gene: .
j_gene: TRBJ1-1
abundance: .
len: 13
CDR3nt: TGTGCCAGCAGCGTACGGGCGGACACTGAAGCTTTCTTT
CDR3aa: CASSVRADTEAFF